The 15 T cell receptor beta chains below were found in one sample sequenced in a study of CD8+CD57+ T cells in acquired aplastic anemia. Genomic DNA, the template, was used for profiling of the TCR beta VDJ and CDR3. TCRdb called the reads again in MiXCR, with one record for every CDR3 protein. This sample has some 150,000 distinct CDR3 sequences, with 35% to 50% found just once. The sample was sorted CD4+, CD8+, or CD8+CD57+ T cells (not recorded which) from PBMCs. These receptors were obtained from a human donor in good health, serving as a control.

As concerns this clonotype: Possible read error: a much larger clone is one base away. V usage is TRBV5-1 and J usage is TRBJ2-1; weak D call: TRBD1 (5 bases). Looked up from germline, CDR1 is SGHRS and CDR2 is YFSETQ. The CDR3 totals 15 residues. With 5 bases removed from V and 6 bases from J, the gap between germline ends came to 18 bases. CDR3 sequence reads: CASRWTSISTNEQFF. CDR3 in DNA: TGCGCCAGCAGGTGGACATCGATCAGTACCAATGAGCAGTTCTTC.

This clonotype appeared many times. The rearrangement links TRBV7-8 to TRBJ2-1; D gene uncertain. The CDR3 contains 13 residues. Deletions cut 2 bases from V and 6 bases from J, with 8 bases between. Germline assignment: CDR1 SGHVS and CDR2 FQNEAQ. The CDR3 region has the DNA TGTGCCAGCAGCTTACAAGGGATCAATGAGCAGTTCTTC. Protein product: CASSLQGINEQFF.

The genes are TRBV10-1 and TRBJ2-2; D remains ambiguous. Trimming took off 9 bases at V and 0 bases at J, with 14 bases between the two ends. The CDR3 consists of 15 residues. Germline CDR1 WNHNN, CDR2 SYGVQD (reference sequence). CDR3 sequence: CARLKTDANTGELFF. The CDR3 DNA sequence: TGCGCCAGGCTCAAAACCGACGCGAACACCGGGGAGCTGTTTTTT.

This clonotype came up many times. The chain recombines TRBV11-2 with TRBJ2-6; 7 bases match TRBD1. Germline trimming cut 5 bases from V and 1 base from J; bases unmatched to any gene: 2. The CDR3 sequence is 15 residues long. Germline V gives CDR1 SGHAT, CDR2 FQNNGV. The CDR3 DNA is TGTGCCAGCAGCAAGGGACAGTCTGGGGCCAACGTCCTGACTTTC. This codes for CASSKGQSGANVLTF.

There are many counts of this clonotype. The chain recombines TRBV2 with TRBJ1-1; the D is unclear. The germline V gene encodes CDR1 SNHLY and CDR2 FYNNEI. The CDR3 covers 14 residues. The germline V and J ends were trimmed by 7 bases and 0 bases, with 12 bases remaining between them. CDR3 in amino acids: CASIEEPLNTEAFF. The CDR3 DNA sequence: TGTGCCAGCATAGAGGAACCGCTGAACACTGAAGCTTTCTTT.

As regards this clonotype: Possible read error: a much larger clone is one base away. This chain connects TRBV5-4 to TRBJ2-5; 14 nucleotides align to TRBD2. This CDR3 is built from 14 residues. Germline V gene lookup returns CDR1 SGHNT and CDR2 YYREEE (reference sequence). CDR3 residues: CASTTGLAGETRYF. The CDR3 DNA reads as TGTGCCAGCACCACGGGACTAGCGGGAGAGACCCGGTACTTC.

The CDR3 here is CATSDRDRGSTDTQYF. The CDR3 coding sequence is TGTGCCACCAGTGACAGGGACAGGGGGAGCACAGATACGCAGTATTTT. V usage is TRBV24-1 and J usage is TRBJ2-3, with 11 bases fitting TRBD1. Unmatched junction bases numbered 2, after V lost 4 bases and J lost 0 bases. Germline V gene sequence: CDR1 KGHDR, CDR2 SFDVKD. This CDR3 contains 16 residues.

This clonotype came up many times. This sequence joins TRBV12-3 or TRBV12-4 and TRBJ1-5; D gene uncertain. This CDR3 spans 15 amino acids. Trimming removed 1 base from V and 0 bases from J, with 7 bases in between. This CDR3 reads CASSLDSGSNQPQHF. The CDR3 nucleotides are TGTGCCAGCAGTTTAGACAGTGGTAGCAATCAGCCCCAGCATTTT.

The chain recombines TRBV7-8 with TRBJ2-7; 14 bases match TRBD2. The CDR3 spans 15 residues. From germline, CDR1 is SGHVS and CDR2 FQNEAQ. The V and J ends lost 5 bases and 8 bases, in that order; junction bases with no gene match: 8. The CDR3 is CASSEGLAGGPQQYF. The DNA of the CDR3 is TGTGCCAGCAGCGAAGGACTAGCGGGAGGACCACAGCAGTACTTC.

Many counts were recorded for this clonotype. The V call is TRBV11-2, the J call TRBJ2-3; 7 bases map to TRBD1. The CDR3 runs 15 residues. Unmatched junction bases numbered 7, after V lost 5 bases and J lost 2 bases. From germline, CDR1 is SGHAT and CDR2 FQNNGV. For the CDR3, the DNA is TGTGCCAGCAGCACCCGGACAGGCTACACAGATACGCAGTATTTT. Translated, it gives CASSTRTGYTDTQYF. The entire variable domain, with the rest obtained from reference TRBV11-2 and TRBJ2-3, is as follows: EAGVAQSPRYKIIEKRQSVAFWCNPISGHATLYWYQQILGQGPKLLIQFQNNGVVDDSQLPKDRFSAERLKGVDSTLKIQPAKLEDSAVYLCASSTRTGYTDTQYFGPGTRLTVL.

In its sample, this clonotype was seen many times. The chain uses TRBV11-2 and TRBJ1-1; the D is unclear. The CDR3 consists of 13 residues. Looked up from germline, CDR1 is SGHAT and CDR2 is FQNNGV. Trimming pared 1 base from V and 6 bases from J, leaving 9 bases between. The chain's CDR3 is CASSLVEVAEAFF. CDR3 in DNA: TGTGCCAGCAGCTTAGTGGAGGTAGCTGAAGCTTTCTTT.

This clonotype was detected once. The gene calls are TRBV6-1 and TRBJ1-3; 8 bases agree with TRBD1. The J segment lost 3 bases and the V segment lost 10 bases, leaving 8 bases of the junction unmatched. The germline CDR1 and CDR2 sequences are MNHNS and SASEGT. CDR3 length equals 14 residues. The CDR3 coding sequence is TGTGCCACATCGAGGGACAGGAGTGGAAACACCATATATTTT. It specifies CATSRDRSGNTIYF.

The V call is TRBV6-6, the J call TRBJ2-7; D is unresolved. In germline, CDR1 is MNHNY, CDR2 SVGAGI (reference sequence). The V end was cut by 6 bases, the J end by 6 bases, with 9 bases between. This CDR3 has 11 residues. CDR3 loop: CASRKLGEQYF. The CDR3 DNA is TGTGCCAGCAGGAAATTGGGCGAGCAGTACTTC.

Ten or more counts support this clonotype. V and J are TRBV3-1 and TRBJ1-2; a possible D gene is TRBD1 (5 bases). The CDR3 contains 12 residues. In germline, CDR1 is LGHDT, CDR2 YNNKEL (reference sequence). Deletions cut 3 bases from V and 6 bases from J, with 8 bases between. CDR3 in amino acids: CASSQGVHGYTF. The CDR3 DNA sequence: TGTGCCAGCAGCCAGGGGGTTCATGGCTACACCTTC.

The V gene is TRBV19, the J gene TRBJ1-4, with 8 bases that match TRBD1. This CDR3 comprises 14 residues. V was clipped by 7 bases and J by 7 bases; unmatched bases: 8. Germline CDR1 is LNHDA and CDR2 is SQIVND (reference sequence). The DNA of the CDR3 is TGTGCCAGTAACCCTACAGGGGGGAGTGAAAAACTGTTTTTT. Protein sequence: CASNPTGGSEKLFF.